The subject of this entry is one TCR beta chain. Under the authors' procedure: Nucleated cell number was recorded as an estimate derived from reference gene primer amplification. Using immunoSEQ multiplex PCR, the repertoire was profiled, and TCRdb retains in-frame clones only, with some absent. The V and J calls and the clone size are those of that table, but D and trimming were determined from the DNA. The sample has approximately 210,000 clones, around 76% seen once; the top ten hold around 16%. The record originates from a study of blood T cell repertoires in COVID-19. On the study more broadly: Specimens from acute and convalescent COVID-19 originated in the United States, Italy and Spain.

Recruits, aged about 18 to 89 years, lived in 24 US areas. Cohorts were determined from participant-reported clinical history. Per germline, CDR1 LNHDA and CDR2 SQIVND (reference sequence). This CDR3 comprises 16 residues. V dropped 2 bases and J dropped 5 bases, with 13 bases sitting between them. The chain joins TRBV19 to TRBJ1-6; the D gene is possibly TRBD1 (5 bases). Material: PBMCs or T cells enriched from blood (not recorded which). This TCR derives from a woman between 45 and 65 years old with acute COVID-19. The CDR3 DNA is TGTGCCAGTAGTATAATGTTGGGACTGAATAATTCACCCCTCCACTTT. Its protein product is CASSIMLGLNNSPLHF.